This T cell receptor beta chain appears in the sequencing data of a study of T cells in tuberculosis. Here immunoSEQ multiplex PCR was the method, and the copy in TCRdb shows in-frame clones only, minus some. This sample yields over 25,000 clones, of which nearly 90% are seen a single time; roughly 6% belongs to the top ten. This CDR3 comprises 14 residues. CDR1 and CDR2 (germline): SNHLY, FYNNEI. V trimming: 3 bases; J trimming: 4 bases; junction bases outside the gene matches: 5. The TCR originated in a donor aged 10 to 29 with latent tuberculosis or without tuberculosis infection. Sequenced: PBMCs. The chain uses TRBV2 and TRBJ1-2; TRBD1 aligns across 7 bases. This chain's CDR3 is CASSDMWDSYGYTF. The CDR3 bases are TGTGCCAGCAGTGATATGTGGGACAGCTATGGCTACACCTTC.